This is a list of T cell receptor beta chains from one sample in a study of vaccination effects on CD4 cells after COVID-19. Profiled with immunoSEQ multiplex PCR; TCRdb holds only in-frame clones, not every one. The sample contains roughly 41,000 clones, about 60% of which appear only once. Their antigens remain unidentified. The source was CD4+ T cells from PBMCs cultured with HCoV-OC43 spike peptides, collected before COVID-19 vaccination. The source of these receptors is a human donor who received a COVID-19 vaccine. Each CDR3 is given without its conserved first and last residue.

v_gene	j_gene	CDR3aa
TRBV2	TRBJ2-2	ASSKDEANTGELF
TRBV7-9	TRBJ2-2	ASSRGPEGRTGELF
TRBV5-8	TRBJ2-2	ASSLVIGTGNTGELF
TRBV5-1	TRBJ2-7	ASSSSTGDHEQY
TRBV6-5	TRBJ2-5	ASSYSALAHQETQY
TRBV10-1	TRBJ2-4	ASSDGGLAKNIQY
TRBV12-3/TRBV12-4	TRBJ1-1	ASSPTLNTEAF
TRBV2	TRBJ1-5	ASSRQGDQPQH
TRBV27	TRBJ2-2	ASSLSGTGELF
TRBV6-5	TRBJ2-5	ASSYGQGASETQY
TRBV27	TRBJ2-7	ASSLGRGRIREQY
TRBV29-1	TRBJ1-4	SVVEGTNEKLF
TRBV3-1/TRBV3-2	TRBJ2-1	ASSDREGEQF
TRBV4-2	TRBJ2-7	ASSQELAGTYEQY
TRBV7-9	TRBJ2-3	ASSLRGQGEDTQY
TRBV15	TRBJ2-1	ATSRGGSSGSYNEQF
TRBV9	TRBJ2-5	ASSVGTLRETQY
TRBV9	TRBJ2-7	ASSVLSGKYEQY
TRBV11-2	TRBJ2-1	ASSSLARRSYNEQF
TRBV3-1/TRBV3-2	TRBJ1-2	ASSQFNFAGQGGYGYT
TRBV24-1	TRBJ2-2	ATSSGQYTGELF
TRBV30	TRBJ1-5	AMGTAGLGQPQH
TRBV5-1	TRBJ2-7	ASSTGQGAYEQY
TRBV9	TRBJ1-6	ASSVGTGGLMNSPLH
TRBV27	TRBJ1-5	ASSRRQPQH
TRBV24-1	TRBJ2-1	ATSKGLAGSNEQF
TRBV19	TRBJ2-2	ASQSILAGFTGELF
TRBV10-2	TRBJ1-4	ASSEQGLDEKLF
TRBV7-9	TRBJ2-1	ASSSTAISYNEQF
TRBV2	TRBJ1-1	ASSDISANTEAF
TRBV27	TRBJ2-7	ASRRRTGNSPLYYEQY
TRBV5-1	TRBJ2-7	ASSHEPGQAYEQY
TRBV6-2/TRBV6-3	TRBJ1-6	ASSTLRPTYNSPLH
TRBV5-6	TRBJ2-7	ASSLWGVRGSSYEQY
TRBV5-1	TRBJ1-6	ASSLEPHRVDNSPLH
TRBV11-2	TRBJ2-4	ASSARSRGDIQY
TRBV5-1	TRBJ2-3	ASSLSRSPDTQY
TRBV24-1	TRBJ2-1	ATSGTTYNEQF
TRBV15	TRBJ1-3	ATSRDKWAGSSGNTIY
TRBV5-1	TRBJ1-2	ASSIPGQGAAYGYT
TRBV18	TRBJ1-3	ASSPLSGTAISSGNTIY
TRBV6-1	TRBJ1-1	ASSEGAAGGSYRAF
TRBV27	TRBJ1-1	ASSLYGNTEAF
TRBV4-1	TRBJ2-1	ASSLKLGDFYNEQF
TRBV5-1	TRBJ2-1	ASQERTSYNEQF
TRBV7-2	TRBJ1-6	ASSLLGQISPLH
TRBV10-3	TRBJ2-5	AISESLGTETQY
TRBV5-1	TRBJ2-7	ASSLGLDGEQY
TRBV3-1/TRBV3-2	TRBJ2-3	ASSQAGQSTDTQY
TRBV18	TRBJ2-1	ASSNSALAGVIEQF
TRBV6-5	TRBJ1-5	ASSYSGGDNQPQH
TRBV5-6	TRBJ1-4	ASSTRRGIATNEKLF
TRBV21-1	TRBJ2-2	ASSKRNTGELF
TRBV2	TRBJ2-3	ASSVALTHTDTQY
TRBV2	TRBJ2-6	ASSVGANVLT
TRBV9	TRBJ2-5	ASSVDPRGDQY
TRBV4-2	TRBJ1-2	ASSQDMMPPYYGYT
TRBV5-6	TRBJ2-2	ASSLGQIANTGELF
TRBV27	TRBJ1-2	ASSWRSRGSNGYT
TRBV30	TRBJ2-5	AWSLQGGETQY